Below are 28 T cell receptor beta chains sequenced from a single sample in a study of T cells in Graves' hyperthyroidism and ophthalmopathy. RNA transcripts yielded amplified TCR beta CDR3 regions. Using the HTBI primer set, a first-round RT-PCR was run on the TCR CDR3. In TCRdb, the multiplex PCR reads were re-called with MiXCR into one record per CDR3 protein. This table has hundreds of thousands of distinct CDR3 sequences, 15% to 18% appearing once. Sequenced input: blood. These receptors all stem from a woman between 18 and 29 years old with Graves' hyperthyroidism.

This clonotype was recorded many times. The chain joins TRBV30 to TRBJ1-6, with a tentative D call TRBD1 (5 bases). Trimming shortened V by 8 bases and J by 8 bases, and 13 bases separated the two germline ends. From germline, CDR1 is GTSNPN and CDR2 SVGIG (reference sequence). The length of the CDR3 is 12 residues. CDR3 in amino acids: CAAGGIDSPLHF. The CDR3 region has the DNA TGTGCCGCCGGGGGGATTGATTCACCCCTCCACTTT.

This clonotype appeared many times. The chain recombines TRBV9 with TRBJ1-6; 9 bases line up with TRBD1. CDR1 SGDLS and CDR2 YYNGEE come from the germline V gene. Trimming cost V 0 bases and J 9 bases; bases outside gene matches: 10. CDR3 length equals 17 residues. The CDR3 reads CASSVGGGPDRGSPLHF. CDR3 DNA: TGTGCCAGCAGCGTAGGAGGAGGACCGGACAGGGGTTCACCCCTCCACTTT.

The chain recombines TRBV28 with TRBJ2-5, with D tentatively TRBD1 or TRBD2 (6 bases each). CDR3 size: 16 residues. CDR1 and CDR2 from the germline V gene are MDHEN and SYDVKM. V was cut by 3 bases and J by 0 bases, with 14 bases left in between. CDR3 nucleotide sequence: TGTGCCAGCAGTTTGGAGGGACATCGGTACCAAGAGACCCAGTACTTC. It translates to CASSLEGHRYQETQYF.

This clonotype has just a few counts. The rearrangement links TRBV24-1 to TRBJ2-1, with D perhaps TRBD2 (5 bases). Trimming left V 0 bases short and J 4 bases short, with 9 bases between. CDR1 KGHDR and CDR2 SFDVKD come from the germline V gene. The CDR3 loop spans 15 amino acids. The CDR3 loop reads CATSDLRTPYNEQFF. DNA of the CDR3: TGTGCCACCAGTGATTTGAGGACTCCGTACAATGAGCAGTTCTTC.

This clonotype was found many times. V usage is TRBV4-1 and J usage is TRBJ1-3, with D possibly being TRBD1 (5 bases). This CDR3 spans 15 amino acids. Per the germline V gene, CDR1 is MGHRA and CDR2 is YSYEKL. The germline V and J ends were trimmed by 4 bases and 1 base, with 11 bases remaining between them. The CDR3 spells CASSLLGASGNTIYF. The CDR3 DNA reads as TGCGCCAGCAGCCTCTTAGGGGCTTCTGGAAACACCATATATTTT.

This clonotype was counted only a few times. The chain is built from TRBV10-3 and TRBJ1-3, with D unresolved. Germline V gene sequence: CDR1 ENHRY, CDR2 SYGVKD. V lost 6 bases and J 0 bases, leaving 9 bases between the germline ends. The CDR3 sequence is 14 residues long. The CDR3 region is CAIRRIDSGNTIYF. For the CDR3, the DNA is TGTGCCATCAGGCGCATTGACTCTGGAAACACCATATATTTT.

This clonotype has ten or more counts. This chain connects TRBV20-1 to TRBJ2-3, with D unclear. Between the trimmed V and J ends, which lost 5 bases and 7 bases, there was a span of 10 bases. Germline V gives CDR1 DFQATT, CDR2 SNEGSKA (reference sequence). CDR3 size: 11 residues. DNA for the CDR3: TGCAGTGCTTTTGGCGAAAATACGCAGTATTTT. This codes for CSAFGENTQYF.

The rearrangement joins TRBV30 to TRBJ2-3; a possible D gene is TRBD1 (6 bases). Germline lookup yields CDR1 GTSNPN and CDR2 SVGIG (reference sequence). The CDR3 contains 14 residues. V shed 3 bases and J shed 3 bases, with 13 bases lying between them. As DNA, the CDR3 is TGTGCCTGGAGCAGGCGGCAGGGGACAGATACGCAGTATTTT. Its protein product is CAWSRRQGTDTQYF. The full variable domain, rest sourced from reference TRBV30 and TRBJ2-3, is SQTIHQWPATLVQPVGSPLSLECTVEGTSNPNLYWYRQAAGRGLQLLFYSVGIGQISSEVPQNLSASRPQDRQFILSSKKLLLSDSGFYLCAWSRRQGTDTQYFGPGTRLTVL.

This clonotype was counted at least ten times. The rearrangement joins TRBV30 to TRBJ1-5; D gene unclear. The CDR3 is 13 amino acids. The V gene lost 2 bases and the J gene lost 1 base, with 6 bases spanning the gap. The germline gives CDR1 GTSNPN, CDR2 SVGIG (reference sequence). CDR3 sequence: CAWSRESNQPQHF. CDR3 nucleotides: TGTGCCTGGAGTCGGGAAAGCAATCAGCCCCAGCATTTT. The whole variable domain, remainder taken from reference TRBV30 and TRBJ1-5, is SQTIHQWPATLVQPVGSPLSLECTVEGTSNPNLYWYRQAAGRGLQLLFYSVGIGQISSEVPQNLSASRPQDRQFILSSKKLLLSDSGFYLCAWSRESNQPQHFGDGTRLSIL.

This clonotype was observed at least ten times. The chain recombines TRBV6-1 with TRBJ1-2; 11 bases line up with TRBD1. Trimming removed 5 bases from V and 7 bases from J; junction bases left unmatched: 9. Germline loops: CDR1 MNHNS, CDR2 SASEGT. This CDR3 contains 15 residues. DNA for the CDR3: TGTGCCAGCAGTTCCGGGACAGGGGGAATGGGTGGCTACACCTTC. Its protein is CASSSGTGGMGGYTF.

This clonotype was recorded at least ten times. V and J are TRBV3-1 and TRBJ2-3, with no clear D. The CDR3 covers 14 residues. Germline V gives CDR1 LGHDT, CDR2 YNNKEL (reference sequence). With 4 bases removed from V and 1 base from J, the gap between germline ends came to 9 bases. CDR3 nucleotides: TGTGCCAGCAGCCTGCGACACGGCACAGATACGCAGTATTTT. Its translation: CASSLRHGTDTQYF.

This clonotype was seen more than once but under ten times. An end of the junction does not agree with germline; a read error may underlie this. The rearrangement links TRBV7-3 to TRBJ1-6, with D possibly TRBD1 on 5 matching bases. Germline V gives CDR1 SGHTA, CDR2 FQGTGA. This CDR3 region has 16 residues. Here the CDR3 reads CASSQSSGGNNSPLRF. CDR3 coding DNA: TGTGCCAGCAGTCAATCTAGTGGGGGAAACAATTCACCCCTCCGCTTT.

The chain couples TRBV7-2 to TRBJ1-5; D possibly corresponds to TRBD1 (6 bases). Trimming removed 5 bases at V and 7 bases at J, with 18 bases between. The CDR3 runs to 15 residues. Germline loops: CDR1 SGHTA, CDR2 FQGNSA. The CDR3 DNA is TGTGCCAGCAGCCCATGGGGGCAAGGCCGCCAGCCCCAGCATTTT. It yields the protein CASSPWGQGRQPQHF.

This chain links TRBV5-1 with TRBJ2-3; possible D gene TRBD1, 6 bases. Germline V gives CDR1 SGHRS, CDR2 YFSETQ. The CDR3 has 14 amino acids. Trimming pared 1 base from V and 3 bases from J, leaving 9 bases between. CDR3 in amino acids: CASSLQGRTDTQYF. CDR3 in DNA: TGCGCCAGCAGCTTGCAGGGGCGGACAGATACGCAGTATTTT.

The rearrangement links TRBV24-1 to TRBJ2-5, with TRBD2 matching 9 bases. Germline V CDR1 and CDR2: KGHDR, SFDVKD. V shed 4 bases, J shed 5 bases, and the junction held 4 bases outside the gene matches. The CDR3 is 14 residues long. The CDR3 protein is CATSDHLAGETQYF. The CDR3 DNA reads TGTGCCACCAGTGACCATCTAGCGGGGGAGACCCAGTACTTC.

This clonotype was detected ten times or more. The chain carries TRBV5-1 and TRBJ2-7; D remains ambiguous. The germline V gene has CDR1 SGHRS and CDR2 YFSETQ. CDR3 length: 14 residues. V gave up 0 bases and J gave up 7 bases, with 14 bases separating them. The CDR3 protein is CASSLGLGGEEQYF. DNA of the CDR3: TGCGCCAGCAGCTTGGGACTTGGCGGAGAAGAGCAGTACTTC.

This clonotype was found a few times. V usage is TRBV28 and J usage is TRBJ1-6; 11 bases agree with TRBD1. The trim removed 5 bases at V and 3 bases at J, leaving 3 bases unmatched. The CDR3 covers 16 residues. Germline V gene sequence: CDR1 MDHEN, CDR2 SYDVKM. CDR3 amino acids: CASSRTGGLYNSPLHF. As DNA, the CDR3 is TGTGCCAGCAGTCGGACAGGGGGCCTCTATAATTCACCCCTCCACTTT.

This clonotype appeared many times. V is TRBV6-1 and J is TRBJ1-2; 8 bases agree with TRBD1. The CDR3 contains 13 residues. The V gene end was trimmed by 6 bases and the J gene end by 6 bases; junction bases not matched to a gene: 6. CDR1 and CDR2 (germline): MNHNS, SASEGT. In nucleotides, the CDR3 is TGTGCCAGCAGGATGGGACAGGCCGATGGCTACACCTTC. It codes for CASRMGQADGYTF.

In DNA form, the CDR3 reads TGTGCCACCAGTGACCCCGACAGGGGTAACACTGAAGCTTTCTTT. Its translation is CATSDPDRGNTEAFF. The chain employs TRBV24-1 and TRBJ1-1, with 8 bases that match TRBD1. The CDR3 totals 15 residues. The J segment lost 2 bases and the V segment lost 4 bases, leaving 5 bases of the junction unmatched. The germline gives CDR1 KGHDR, CDR2 SFDVKD.

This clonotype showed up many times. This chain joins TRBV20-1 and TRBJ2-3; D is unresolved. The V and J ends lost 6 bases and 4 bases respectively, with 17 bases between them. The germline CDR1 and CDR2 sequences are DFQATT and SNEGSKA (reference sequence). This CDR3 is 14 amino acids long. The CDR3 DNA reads TGCAGTGCCCCGGACCCGGGCCCCGCAGATACGCAGTATTTT. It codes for CSAPDPGPADTQYF.

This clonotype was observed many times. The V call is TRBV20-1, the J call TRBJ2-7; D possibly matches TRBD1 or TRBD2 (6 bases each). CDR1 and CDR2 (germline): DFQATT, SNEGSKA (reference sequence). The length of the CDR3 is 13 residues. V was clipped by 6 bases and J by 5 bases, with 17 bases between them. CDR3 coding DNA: TGCAGTGCCGGGGGTGCAGGGGCCCACGAGCAGTACTTC. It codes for CSAGGAGAHEQYF.

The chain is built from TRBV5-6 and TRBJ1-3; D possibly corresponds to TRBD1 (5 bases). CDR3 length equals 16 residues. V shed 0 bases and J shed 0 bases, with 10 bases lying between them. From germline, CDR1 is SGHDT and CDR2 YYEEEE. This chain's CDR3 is CASSLVEGRSGNTIYF. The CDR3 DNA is TGTGCCAGCAGCTTGGTCGAGGGGCGCTCTGGAAACACCATATATTTT.

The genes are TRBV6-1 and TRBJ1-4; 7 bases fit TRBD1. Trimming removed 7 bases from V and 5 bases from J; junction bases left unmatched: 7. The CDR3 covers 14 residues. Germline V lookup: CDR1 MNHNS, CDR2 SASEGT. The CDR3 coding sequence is TGTGCCAGCACTCTGGGGACAGCCAATGAAAAACTGTTTTTT. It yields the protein CASTLGTANEKLFF.

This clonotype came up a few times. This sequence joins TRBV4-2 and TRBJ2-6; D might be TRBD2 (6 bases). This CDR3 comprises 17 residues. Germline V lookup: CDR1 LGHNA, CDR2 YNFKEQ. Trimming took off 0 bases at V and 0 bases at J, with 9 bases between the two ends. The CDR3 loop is CASSQEGRSSGANVLTF. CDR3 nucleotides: TGTGCCAGCAGCCAAGAGGGGAGGAGCTCTGGGGCCAACGTCCTGACTTTC.

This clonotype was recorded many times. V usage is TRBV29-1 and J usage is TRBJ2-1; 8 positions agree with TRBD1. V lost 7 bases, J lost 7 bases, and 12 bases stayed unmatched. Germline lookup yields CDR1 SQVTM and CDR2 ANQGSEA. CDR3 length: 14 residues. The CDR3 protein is CSAGGGTGGNEQFF. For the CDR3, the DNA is TGCAGCGCCGGTGGCGGGACAGGAGGAAATGAGCAGTTCTTC.

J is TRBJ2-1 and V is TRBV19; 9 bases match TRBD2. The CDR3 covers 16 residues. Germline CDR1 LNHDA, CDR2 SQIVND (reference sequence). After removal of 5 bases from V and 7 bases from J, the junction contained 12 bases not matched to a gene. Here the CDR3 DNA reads TGTGCCAGTAGTCCCCGGGGAGCGGGGGGAAGGAATGAGCAGTTCTTC. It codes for CASSPRGAGGRNEQFF.

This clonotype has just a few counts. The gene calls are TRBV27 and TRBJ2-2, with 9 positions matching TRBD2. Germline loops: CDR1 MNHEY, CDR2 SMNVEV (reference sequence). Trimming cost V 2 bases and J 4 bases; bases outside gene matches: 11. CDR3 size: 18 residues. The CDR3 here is CASSLRGRALLITGELFF. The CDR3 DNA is TGTGCCAGCAGTTTACGCGGGAGGGCCCTTTTAATCACCGGGGAGCTGTTTTTT.

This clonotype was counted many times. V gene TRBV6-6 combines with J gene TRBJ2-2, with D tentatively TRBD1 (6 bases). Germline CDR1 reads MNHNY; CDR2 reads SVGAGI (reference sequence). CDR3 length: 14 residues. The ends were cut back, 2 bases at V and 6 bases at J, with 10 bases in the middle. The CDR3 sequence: CASSYNREPGELFF. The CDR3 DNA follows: TGTGCCAGCAGTTACAACAGGGAACCCGGGGAGCTGTTTTTT.